Listed below are T cell receptor beta chains from one sample, sequenced in a study of early T cells in non-severe SARS-CoV-2 infection. TCRdb recomputed calls from the 5' RACE reads with MiXCR, one row per CDR3 protein. The repertoire holds just under 65,000 distinct CDR3 sequences, with approximately 14% as singletons. Sample: whole blood. The receptors here all came from an adult who was a healthcare worker with PCR-confirmed SARS-CoV-2 infection or an uninfected control (not recorded which). The CDR3 runs from the conserved cysteine through the conserved F or W. The D gene is left open where the match is weak. Only part of the rows carry a size: once, few, many, or a class if the clone is expanded.

CDR3 protein: CSVVQVHNEQFF; CDR3 DNA: TGCAGCGTTGTGCAGGTCCACAATGAGCAGTTCTTC; D gene: .; V gene: TRBV29-1; J gene: TRBJ2-1; clone size: .
CDR3 protein: CASSLEVRYGYTF; CDR3 DNA: TGTGCCAGCAGCTTAGAGGTCCGCTATGGCTACACCTTC; D gene: .; V gene: TRBV7-9; J gene: TRBJ1-2; clone size: many
CDR3 protein: CASTHLQVNTEAFF; CDR3 DNA: TGTGCCAGCACCCATTTACAAGTAAACACTGAAGCTTTCTTT; D gene: .; V gene: TRBV6-6; J gene: TRBJ1-1; clone size: few
CDR3 protein: CSAPGTPNTEAFF; CDR3 DNA: TGCAGTGCGCCCGGGACGCCGAACACTGAAGCTTTCTTT; D gene: .; V gene: TRBV20-1; J gene: TRBJ1-1; clone size: .
CDR3 protein: CASSLGGGSGNTIYF; CDR3 DNA: TGTGCCAGCAGCTTAGGGGGTGGTTCTGGAAACACCATATATTTT; D gene: .; V gene: TRBV11-2; J gene: TRBJ1-3; clone size: many
CDR3 protein: CASSLFTGELFF; CDR3 DNA: TGTGCCAGCAGCTTATTCACCGGGGAGCTGTTTTTT; D gene: .; V gene: TRBV7-6; J gene: TRBJ2-2; clone size: many
CDR3 protein: CASSVSFYNEQFF; CDR3 DNA: TGTGCCAGCAGCGTAAGCTTCTACAATGAGCAGTTCTTC; D gene: .; V gene: TRBV9; J gene: TRBJ2-1; clone size: many
CDR3 protein: CASSLASKSTDTQYF; CDR3 DNA: TGCGCCAGCAGCTTGGCCAGCAAAAGCACAGATACGCAGTATTTT; D gene: .; V gene: TRBV5-1; J gene: TRBJ2-3; clone size: many
CDR3 protein: CASSGGLAASETQYF; CDR3 DNA: TGCGCCAGCAGCGGGGGACTAGCGGCGTCGGAGACCCAGTACTTC; D gene: TRBD2; V gene: TRBV5-1; J gene: TRBJ2-5; clone size: medium-sized
CDR3 protein: CASSQAGTRTEAFF; CDR3 DNA: TGTGCCAGCAGCCAAGCCGGGACCAGGACTGAAGCTTTCTTT; D gene: .; V gene: TRBV7-3; J gene: TRBJ1-1; clone size: .
CDR3 protein: CASSLWENEKLFF; CDR3 DNA: TGTGCCAGCAGTTTGTGGGAGAATGAAAAACTGTTTTTT; D gene: .; V gene: TRBV12-3/TRBV12-4; J gene: TRBJ1-4; clone size: .